Shown below are 2 T cell receptor beta chains from a single sample sequenced in a study of T cell repertoires in cytomegalovirus infection. Which antigens these TCRs recognize remains unknown. TCRdb re-called the reads through MiXCR, storing one row per CDR3 protein. Altogether 800,000 to 950,000 distinct CDR3 sequences are present, about 31% being singletons, with the ten largest covering about an eighth. This sample comprised cultured CD8+ T cells from PBMCs, obtained from culture after CMV antigen stimulation. These receptors were taken from a human donor in good health (CMV status not recorded). Some clones in this sample may be carry-over from other donors' samples.

The chain recombines TRBV6-1 with TRBJ2-7; maybe TRBD1 (6 bases). The CDR3 spans 14 residues. The V and J ends lost 8 bases and 3 bases respectively, with 17 bases between them. The germline V gene encodes CDR1 MNHNS and CDR2 SASEGT. CDR3 region: CASSGRGPLYEQYF. As DNA, the CDR3 is TGTGCCAGCTCCGGCAGGGGACCCCTCTACGAGCAGTACTTC.

This clonotype has only a few counts. The gene calls are TRBV6-1 and TRBJ1-5, with a weak D call TRBD1 (6 bases). The germline gives CDR1 MNHNS, CDR2 SASEGT. Trimming removed 2 bases from V and 5 bases from J, with 16 bases in between. CDR3 length: 16 amino acids. The CDR3 DNA follows: TGTGCCAGCAGTGAATCCCACAGGGTAAGGGATCAGCCCCAGCATTTT. It encodes CASSESHRVRDQPQHF.